This TCR beta chain was recovered during a study of PD-1 blockade in classical Hodgkin lymphoma. Study information: The study gave patients nivolumab 3 mg/kg intravenously every 2 weeks.

J was trimmed by 1 base and V by 0 bases; bases with no gene match: 9. The CDR3 is made up of 17 amino acids. In germline, CDR1 is MGHRA, CDR2 YSYEKL. Overall study results and limits: Reported findings placed baseline TCR diversity lower in newly diagnosed patients (compared with healthy donors).

Worth noting for this clone: The antigen is unknown.

Measured with immunoSEQ multiplex PCR; TCRdb has only the in-frame clones, and not every one. The table shows approximately 99,000 clones, with roughly 79% occurring only once. Brentuximab vedotin exposure varied, and every patient relapsed after autologous stem cell transplantation. Best overall response was complete response, partial response or progressive disease in these relapsed/refractory classical Hodgkin lymphoma patients. The rearrangement joins TRBV4-1 to TRBJ2-7; TRBD2 aligns across 7 bases. Sequences were derived from peripheral blood mononuclear cells (PBMCs), sampled before the second cycle of nivolumab. The receptor was derived from a human donor with classical Hodgkin lymphoma. CDR3 loop: CASSQDFAGARSYEQYF. Written as DNA, the CDR3 is TGCGCCAGCAGCCAAGATTTCGCGGGAGCGAGGTCCTACGAGCAGTACTTC.